These 2 T cell receptor beta chains share one sample of origin, sequenced in a study of graft-versus-host responses after intestinal transplantation. The data were produced by immunoSEQ multiplex PCR, yet TCRdb's version contains in-frame clones alone and is incomplete. The sample yields roughly 100,000 clones, about 90% seen once. Their antigens remain unidentified. Sequenced material: unstimulated CD4+ T cells sorted from spleen or lymph node cells, taken before intestinal transplant. The receptors originated from a human donor who received an intestinal transplant.

J is TRBJ2-3 and V is TRBV5-1, with 7 nucleotides matching TRBD2. Germline CDR1 is SGHRS and CDR2 is YFSETQ. V gave up 1 base and J gave up 4 bases; unmatched junction bases: 6. The CDR3 sequence is 15 residues long. This CDR3 is CASSLPAGEADTQYF. CDR3 coding DNA: TGCGCCAGCAGCTTGCCGGCGGGAGAAGCAGATACGCAGTATTTT.

CDR3 region: CASSYDRVANEQFF. CDR3 nucleotides: TGTGCCAGCAGTTACGACAGGGTGGCCAATGAGCAGTTCTTC. The V call is TRBV6-5, the J call TRBJ2-1; TRBD1 matches 7 bases. Germline values: CDR1 MNHEY, CDR2 SVGAGI. The CDR3 runs to 14 residues. V trimming: 2 bases; J trimming: 6 bases; junction bases outside the gene matches: 4.